The sequence of this T cell receptor (beta chain) was determined in a study of neurological immune-mediated disorders. Sorted libraries used 800,000 to 1,000,000 CD4+ or CD8+ T cells. V shed 2 bases and J shed 0 bases, with 6 bases lying between them. CDR3 length: 14 amino acids. Within the sample, this clonotype is medium-sized. cDNA was made by 5'RACE with 10-nucleotide random UMIs. TCRdb re-called the 5' RACE reads with MiXCR, one entry per CDR3 protein. The data show roughly 30,000 distinct CDR3 sequences, approximately 6% seen once. The rearrangement uses TRBV12-3 or TRBV12-4 and TRBJ2-3; D gene ambiguous. This sequence originates from a woman aged 50 to 65 in good health. The sequenced material came from CD4+ T cells from blood. The CDR3 region is CASSLRTSTDTQYF. The DNA of the CDR3 is TGTGCCAGCAGTTTAAGAACTAGCACAGATACGCAGTATTTT.